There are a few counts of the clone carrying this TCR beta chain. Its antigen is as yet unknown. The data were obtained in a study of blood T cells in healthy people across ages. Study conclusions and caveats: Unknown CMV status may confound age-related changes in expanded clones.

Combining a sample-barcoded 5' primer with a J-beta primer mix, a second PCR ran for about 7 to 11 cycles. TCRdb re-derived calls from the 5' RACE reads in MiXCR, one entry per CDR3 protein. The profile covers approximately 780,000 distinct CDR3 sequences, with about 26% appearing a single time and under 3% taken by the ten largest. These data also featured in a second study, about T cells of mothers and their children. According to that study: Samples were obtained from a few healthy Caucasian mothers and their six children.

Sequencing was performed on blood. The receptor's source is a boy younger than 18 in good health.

The CDR3 coding sequence is TGCGCCAGCAGCCAAGATAACCGACAGATGATCTATGGCTACACCTTC. Translation gives CASSQDNRQMIYGYTF. V and J are TRBV4-1 and TRBJ1-2, with a tentative D call TRBD1 (5 bases). CDR1 is MGHRA, CDR2 YSYEKL, per germline. The CDR3 has 16 residues. V lost 0 bases and J 4 bases, leaving 15 bases between the germline ends.